This TCR beta chain comes out of a study of post-analysis software for immune sequencing data. Overall study context: Relapsing-remitting, secondary progressive and progressive-relapsing multiple sclerosis courses were included. Findings and limits, study-wide: Compared with controls, patients had more of about five TRBV segments, including TRBV5-6, TRBV5-1 and TRBV20-1. Analysis by F measure revealed that same-batch samples clustered strongly together.

The CDR3 runs 13 residues. V lost 3 bases to trimming and J lost 1 base, with 6 bases between them. Incorporated into the TCR beta cDNA libraries were unique molecular identifiers, which served to reduce PCR and sequencing biases. Once about 0.95 to 10 million T cells were used, a few hundred thousand cDNA molecules resulted. One entry per CDR3 protein results from TCRdb running MiXCR on the PCR reads. The sample yields about 430,000 distinct CDR3 sequences, 35% to 45% seen once. Of note for this clonotype: Its antigen remains unknown.

The sequencing sample was made of blood. V usage is TRBV12-3 or TRBV12-4 and J usage is TRBJ2-5; D gene unclear. The TCR originated in a girl aged 2 to 10 with multiple sclerosis. The CDR3 here is CASSLAIQETQYF. CDR3 in DNA: TGTGCCAGCAGTTTGGCTATCCAAGAGACCCAGTACTTC.